The present entry profiles one T cell receptor beta chain with its context. The antigen this receptor binds is unknown. The sample holds no much larger clone one base away, and base qualities are not on file. The sample belongs to a study of graft-versus-host responses after intestinal transplantation (dated by TCRdb to the early 2020s). For the study in its entirety: The transplants that recipients received were multivisceral, liver-intestinal, or isolated intestinal. Every recipient was given anti-thymocyte globulin induction, followed by approximately 3 years of maintenance tacrolimus and steroids. Bulk TCR-beta CDR3 sequencing was used to track graft-versus-host and host-versus-graft alloreactive T cell clones in the graft, circulation and bone marrow after intestinal transplantation. To identify alloreactive clones, pre-transplant mixed lymphocyte reaction products were sequenced and compared with unstimulated pre-transplant donor and recipient T cells. The cohort enrolled 20 to 25 intestinal transplant recipients, one of whom was a retransplant, and a few patients without pretransplant specimens were excluded. A peak of at least 4% donor T cells among recipient peripheral blood mononuclear cells was the definition used for donor T cell macrochimerism. Rather than going through the commercial service, samples from a few later patients were sequenced in-house on an Illumina MiSeq and processed with MiXCR. Paper-wide results and their limitations: Early after transplant, peak levels of circulating GvH clones were associated with declines in HvG clones. GvH clones were detected in recipient bone marrow, and some of these GvH clones were observed earlier in ileal mucosa or blood, consistent with an intestinal mucosal origin. The conclusions were limited by the relatively low number and heterogeneity of the intestinal transplant patients. Patients with donor T cell macrochimerism had high GvH to HvG T cell clonal ratios in their allografts.

This specimen's time point label, interpreted: cells obtained before transplantation from donor or recipient. CD3+CD4+ and CD3+CD8+ populations were FACS-sorted from unstimulated pre-transplant donor and recipient cells taken from spleen or lymph nodes. Counted from cysteine to phenylalanine, this CDR3 has 14 amino acids. Left in the record is the CDR3 DNA by itself, 42 bases read in frame from the first base. Trimming at the junction amounts to 0 bases on V and 7 bases on J, and the germline ends lie 12 bases apart. In the germline V gene (reference sequence), CDR1 corresponds to LNHNV and CDR2 to YYDKDF. The library came from the immunoSEQ multiplex PCR assay. For most patients, genomic DNA was isolated with the Qiagen DNeasy Blood and Tissue Kit and shipped frozen to Adaptive Biotechnologies for TCR sequencing. For most patients, genomic DNA was subjected to high-throughput TCR-beta CDR3 sequencing by Adaptive Biotechnologies. In the source study's methods: TCR sequencing data were retrieved from Adaptive's ImmunoSEQ software for around 20 patients, whereas a few other patients were processed with MiXCR and VDJtools. To correct CD4 versus CD8 sorting errors, sequences present in both subsets at a frequency ratio below 5:1 were removed. Because the origin of CDR3 nucleotide sequences shared between donor and recipient could not be assigned, those sequences were removed. At least 2-fold expansion over unstimulated cells and a minimum CFSE-low frequency of 0.002% (template counts) or 0.001% (read counts) were required for clones to be classified as alloreactive. A clone was considered mappable if detected in the sequenced pre-transplant spleen, lymph node, or MLR CFSE-low populations of the donor or recipient. Cumulative frequency of alloreactive clones was calculated as a percentage of all sequences weighted by copy number. Drawn from immuneACCESS, this table holds only the in-frame rearrangements with V and J called that TCRdb kept. Clones are partly lost; checked studies trace under half to an unresolved V gene and leave the rest unexplained. V and J calls and clone size are copied from that table; D and trimming were computed from the DNA. The sample yields around 99,000 clones; 93% were counted once. 2% to 2.5% of the sample belongs to the ten largest clones.

Here the chain combines TRBV15 and TRBJ1-2, with a tentative D gene TRBD1 over 5 matching bases. Sample: unstimulated CD8+ T cells sorted from spleen or lymph node cells, taken before intestinal transplant. The origin of this receptor is a human donor who received an intestinal transplant. Here is the DNA: TGTGCCACCAGCAGAGATCCCAGGGCCCGTGGCTACACCTTC. It encodes CATSRDPRARGYTF.